The rows below give T cell receptor beta chains drawn from one sample of a study of blood T cell repertoires in COVID-19. Libraries were prepared by immunoSEQ multiplex PCR; TCRdb keeps only in-frame clonotypes and omits some of them. This repertoire shows about 200,000 clones, 94% found once; its top ten account for 0.76%. Material: peripheral blood. All receptors come from a man younger than 45 with COVID-19, enrolled during active disease. Each CDR3 is given with its conserved first and last residue. A D gene is named only where the DNA matches it firmly. Rows may omit the clone size; those that give it use once, few, many or a size class.

clone_size: NA
j_call: TRBJ1-5
d_call: NA
v_call: TRBV7-2
cdr3_nt: TGTGCCAGCAGCTTAGAGACAGCGGGGAATCAGCCCCAGCATTTT
cdr3_aa: CASSLETAGNQPQHF

clone_size: NA
j_call: TRBJ1-1
d_call: NA
v_call: TRBV6-6
cdr3_nt: TGTGCCAGCAGTCAACTAAGGTTAGGGGTGGGAACTGAAGCTTTCTTT
cdr3_aa: CASSQLRLGVGTEAFF

clone_size: NA
j_call: TRBJ1-1
d_call: NA
v_call: TRBV19
cdr3_nt: TGTGCCAGTAGTTGGGGAGCTGAAGCTTTCTTT
cdr3_aa: CASSWGAEAFF

clone_size: NA
j_call: TRBJ1-3
d_call: NA
v_call: TRBV6-1
cdr3_nt: TGTGCCAGCAGTGACAGGCAGTCGTCTGGAAACACCATATATTTT
cdr3_aa: CASSDRQSSGNTIYF

clone_size: NA
j_call: TRBJ2-7
d_call: NA
v_call: TRBV19
cdr3_nt: TGTGCCAGTAGGCTATCGGGCCAGGGGACGGGGGAGCAGTACTTC
cdr3_aa: CASRLSGQGTGEQYF

clone_size: NA
j_call: TRBJ1-1
d_call: TRBD1
v_call: TRBV4-1
cdr3_nt: TGCGCCAGCAGCCCAGCAATAAGGACAGGGGCTTTGAACACTGAAGCTTTCTTT
cdr3_aa: CASSPAIRTGALNTEAFF

clone_size: NA
j_call: TRBJ1-1
d_call: NA
v_call: TRBV7-9
cdr3_nt: TGTGCCAGCAGCTTAGTGGGTCGAGGGAGGGAGGAAGCTTTCTTT
cdr3_aa: CASSLVGRGREEAFF

clone_size: NA
j_call: TRBJ1-2
d_call: TRBD1
v_call: TRBV7-9
cdr3_nt: TGTGCCAGCAGCCTGGGACAGGCTAACTATGGCTACACCTTC
cdr3_aa: CASSLGQANYGYTF

clone_size: NA
j_call: TRBJ2-7
d_call: NA
v_call: TRBV5-5
cdr3_nt: TGTGCCAGCAGCTTGGAGGGGCAGGGCGCGATTTTTACTCGTCGCTACGAGCAGTACTTC
cdr3_aa: CASSLEGQGAIFTRRYEQYF

clone_size: NA
j_call: TRBJ2-3
d_call: NA
v_call: TRBV10-1
cdr3_nt: TGCGCCAGCAGTGAGTCGAGAGGGGGGGAGAGAGATACGCAGTATTTT
cdr3_aa: CASSESRGGERDTQYF

clone_size: NA
j_call: TRBJ1-3
d_call: NA
v_call: TRBV4-1
cdr3_nt: TGCGCCAGCAGCCAAGGGGGGCCGTCGAGCTCTGGAAACACCATATATTTT
cdr3_aa: CASSQGGPSSSGNTIYF

clone_size: NA
j_call: TRBJ2-7
d_call: NA
v_call: TRBV5-1
cdr3_nt: TGCGCCAGCAGCTTGACAGTGGTGCTTGGCGAGCAGTACTTC
cdr3_aa: CASSLTVVLGEQYF

clone_size: NA
j_call: TRBJ1-3
d_call: NA
v_call: TRBV6-1
cdr3_nt: TGTGCCAGCAGTGACCAACGTAACAGGGTCTCTGGAAACACCATATATTTT
cdr3_aa: CASSDQRNRVSGNTIYF

clone_size: NA
j_call: TRBJ1-4
d_call: NA
v_call: TRBV19
cdr3_nt: TGTGCCAGTACCTGGAGGATGGCTGGGACTAATGAAAAACTGTTTTTT
cdr3_aa: CASTWRMAGTNEKLFF

clone_size: NA
j_call: TRBJ1-5
d_call: TRBD1
v_call: TRBV19
cdr3_nt: TGTGCCAGTAGGCAAACAGGGGGCCGACCCCAGCATTTT
cdr3_aa: CASRQTGGRPQHF

clone_size: NA
j_call: TRBJ2-3
d_call: NA
v_call: TRBV7-9
cdr3_nt: TGTGCCAGCAGCTTCGACAGGTCTAGCACAGATACGCAGTATTTT
cdr3_aa: CASSFDRSSTDTQYF

clone_size: NA
j_call: TRBJ1-2
d_call: TRBD1
v_call: TRBV3-1/TRBV3-2
cdr3_nt: TGTGCCAGCAGCCCCTGGACAGGGGGCCAAGGCTACACCTTC
cdr3_aa: CASSPWTGGQGYTF

clone_size: NA
j_call: TRBJ2-5
d_call: NA
v_call: TRBV3-1/TRBV3-2
cdr3_nt: TGTGCCAGCAGCCAAGCCGGGGGTGTGGAGACCCAGTACTTC
cdr3_aa: CASSQAGGVETQYF

clone_size: NA
j_call: TRBJ2-1
d_call: NA
v_call: TRBV7-6
cdr3_nt: TGTGCCAGCAGCTTAGGGGGCTTAGGGTACAATGAGCAGTTCTTC
cdr3_aa: CASSLGGLGYNEQFF

clone_size: NA
j_call: TRBJ2-3
d_call: TRBD1
v_call: TRBV7-3
cdr3_nt: TGTGCCAGCAGCCCCGGGACAGGGGCGATGGATACGCAGTATTTT
cdr3_aa: CASSPGTGAMDTQYF

clone_size: NA
j_call: TRBJ2-1
d_call: NA
v_call: TRBV7-9
cdr3_nt: TGTGCCAGCAGCCTCGGGAGCTCCTACAATGAGCAGTTCTTC
cdr3_aa: CASSLGSSYNEQFF

clone_size: few
j_call: TRBJ1-5
d_call: NA
v_call: TRBV15
cdr3_nt: TGTGCCACCAGCAGGGAAAGGGGGGGGAATCAGCCCCAGCATTTT
cdr3_aa: CATSRERGGNQPQHF

clone_size: NA
j_call: TRBJ2-5
d_call: NA
v_call: TRBV5-6
cdr3_nt: TGTGCCAGCAGCTCAGGCAGGCAAGAGACCCAGTACTTC
cdr3_aa: CASSSGRQETQYF

clone_size: once
j_call: TRBJ2-4
d_call: NA
v_call: TRBV11-2
cdr3_nt: TGTGCCAGCAGCTTAGTGCAGGGTGGGTGGGTATACTTC
cdr3_aa: CASSLVQGGWVYF

clone_size: NA
j_call: TRBJ2-3
d_call: NA
v_call: TRBV6-4
cdr3_nt: TGTGCCAGCAGTGACGAGGTCACAGATACGCAGTATTTT
cdr3_aa: CASSDEVTDTQYF

clone_size: NA
j_call: TRBJ2-1
d_call: TRBD2
v_call: TRBV12-3/TRBV12-4
cdr3_nt: TGTGCCAGCAGTTTGGGGGAGGGTGAGCAGTTCTTC
cdr3_aa: CASSLGEGEQFF

clone_size: NA
j_call: TRBJ2-1
d_call: TRBD2
v_call: TRBV5-1
cdr3_nt: TGCGCCAGCAGCGTTAGCGGGAACAATGAGCAGTTCTTC
cdr3_aa: CASSVSGNNEQFF

clone_size: NA
j_call: TRBJ1-2
d_call: TRBD1
v_call: TRBV6-5
cdr3_nt: TGTGCCAGCAGCCCCGGGACAGGTGGCTACACCTTC
cdr3_aa: CASSPGTGGYTF

clone_size: NA
j_call: TRBJ2-2
d_call: TRBD2
v_call: TRBV11-3
cdr3_nt: TGTGCCAGCAGCGCCGGGACTAGCGTTACCGGGGAGCTGTTTTTT
cdr3_aa: CASSAGTSVTGELFF

clone_size: NA
j_call: TRBJ2-7
d_call: NA
v_call: TRBV7-9
cdr3_nt: TGTGCCAGCAGCTTCCAGGTGGGCGAGCAGTACTTC
cdr3_aa: CASSFQVGEQYF

clone_size: NA
j_call: TRBJ2-1
d_call: TRBD1
v_call: TRBV27
cdr3_nt: TGTGCCAGCATCCGGACAGGGAACAATGAGCAGTTCTTC
cdr3_aa: CASIRTGNNEQFF

clone_size: NA
j_call: TRBJ2-4
d_call: TRBD1
v_call: TRBV6-2/TRBV6-3
cdr3_nt: TGTGCCAGCAGTTACTCGACCCGGGACAGGGGAGCCAAAAACATTCAGTACTTC
cdr3_aa: CASSYSTRDRGAKNIQYF

clone_size: NA
j_call: TRBJ2-2
d_call: NA
v_call: TRBV10-1
cdr3_nt: TGCGCCAGCAGTGAGGGACCAGGGAGGTCCGGGGAGCTGTTTTTT
cdr3_aa: CASSEGPGRSGELFF

clone_size: NA
j_call: TRBJ2-2
d_call: NA
v_call: TRBV12-3/TRBV12-4
cdr3_nt: TGTGCCAGCAGTTTTTACGGGGCCGGGGAGCTGTTTTTT
cdr3_aa: CASSFYGAGELFF

clone_size: NA
j_call: TRBJ2-6
d_call: NA
v_call: TRBV5-4
cdr3_nt: TGTGCCAGCAGCTTGGCCAGCTCTGGGGCCAACGTCCTGACTTTC
cdr3_aa: CASSLASSGANVLTF

clone_size: NA
j_call: TRBJ2-5
d_call: TRBD2
v_call: TRBV13
cdr3_nt: TGTGCCAGCAGCTCACCCGGACTAGACCAAGAGACCCAGTACTTC
cdr3_aa: CASSSPGLDQETQYF

clone_size: NA
j_call: TRBJ2-3
d_call: NA
v_call: TRBV6-6
cdr3_nt: TGTGCCAGCAGTTACACACGGGGGGCGGGTACAGATACGCAGTATTTT
cdr3_aa: CASSYTRGAGTDTQYF

clone_size: NA
j_call: TRBJ1-4
d_call: NA
v_call: TRBV12-1
cdr3_nt: TGTGCCAGCAGGCAACACGGAGGGTCTAATGAAAAACTGTTTTTT
cdr3_aa: CASRQHGGSNEKLFF

clone_size: NA
j_call: TRBJ2-5
d_call: TRBD2
v_call: TRBV5-1
cdr3_nt: TGCGCCAGCAGCCCGGGAGGCGGGTCGGAGACCCAGTACTTC
cdr3_aa: CASSPGGGSETQYF

clone_size: NA
j_call: TRBJ1-5
d_call: TRBD1
v_call: TRBV30
cdr3_nt: TGTGCCTGGAGTGGACAGGGGTATCAGCCCCAGCATTTT
cdr3_aa: CAWSGQGYQPQHF

clone_size: NA
j_call: TRBJ1-4
d_call: NA
v_call: TRBV19
cdr3_nt: TGTGCCAGTAGTACCCCAGGGTCAACTAATGAAAAACTGTTTTTT
cdr3_aa: CASSTPGSTNEKLFF

clone_size: NA
j_call: TRBJ2-5
d_call: TRBD1
v_call: TRBV7-7
cdr3_nt: TGTGCCAGCAGCTTAGCTCAGGGGGCGAAGACCCAGTACTTC
cdr3_aa: CASSLAQGAKTQYF

clone_size: once
j_call: TRBJ1-4
d_call: NA
v_call: TRBV5-1
cdr3_nt: TGCGCCAGCAGCTGGACAGCAACTAATGAAAAACTGTTTTTT
cdr3_aa: CASSWTATNEKLFF

clone_size: NA
j_call: TRBJ1-1
d_call: NA
v_call: TRBV2
cdr3_nt: TGTGCCAGCATTCAGGGGTTAGGCACTGAAGCTTTCTTT
cdr3_aa: CASIQGLGTEAFF

clone_size: NA
j_call: TRBJ2-5
d_call: TRBD2
v_call: TRBV4-2
cdr3_nt: TGTGCCAGCAGCCAAGAGGGGTCAGGGACTACAGAGACCCAGTACTTC
cdr3_aa: CASSQEGSGTTETQYF

clone_size: NA
j_call: TRBJ1-5
d_call: NA
v_call: TRBV24-1
cdr3_nt: TGTGCCACTCGTGGGTCCGTAGGGGTCAATCAGCCCCAGCATTTT
cdr3_aa: CATRGSVGVNQPQHF

clone_size: once
j_call: TRBJ2-7
d_call: TRBD1
v_call: TRBV4-1
cdr3_nt: TGCGCCAGCAGCCAAGATCAAAAATCTGCCGGGACAGCTAAGTACGAGCAGTACTTC
cdr3_aa: CASSQDQKSAGTAKYEQYF

clone_size: NA
j_call: TRBJ2-5
d_call: TRBD1
v_call: TRBV7-3
cdr3_nt: TGTGCCAGCAGCTCCAGGTCCTCCGGGACAGGGGATTTGGGGGAGACCCAGTACTTC
cdr3_aa: CASSSRSSGTGDLGETQYF

clone_size: NA
j_call: TRBJ2-1
d_call: TRBD2
v_call: TRBV7-2
cdr3_nt: TGTGCCAGCAGCCCAACCCTTCCGCGGGGGGGCAATGAGCAGTTCTTC
cdr3_aa: CASSPTLPRGGNEQFF

clone_size: NA
j_call: TRBJ2-1
d_call: NA
v_call: TRBV7-9
cdr3_nt: TGTGCCAGCGTGAAGCAAGAGAGCTCCTACAATGAGCAGTTCTTC
cdr3_aa: CASVKQESSYNEQFF

clone_size: few
j_call: TRBJ2-2
d_call: NA
v_call: TRBV5-6
cdr3_nt: TGTGCCAGCAGCCACGTGACTAACGGGGAGCTGTTTTTT
cdr3_aa: CASSHVTNGELFF

clone_size: NA
j_call: TRBJ1-1
d_call: NA
v_call: TRBV30
cdr3_nt: TGTGCCTGGATACGGGGGGCTGAAGCTTTCTTT
cdr3_aa: CAWIRGAEAFF

clone_size: NA
j_call: TRBJ1-2
d_call: TRBD1
v_call: TRBV5-4
cdr3_nt: TGTGCCAGCAGCTTTCAGGGGGTTGATGGCTACACCTTC
cdr3_aa: CASSFQGVDGYTF

clone_size: NA
j_call: TRBJ1-1
d_call: TRBD1
v_call: TRBV7-3
cdr3_nt: TGTGCCAGCAGCCCAGACAGGGGTAACACTGAAGCTTTCTTT
cdr3_aa: CASSPDRGNTEAFF